This is a list of T cell receptor beta chains from one sample in a study of blood T cell repertoires in COVID-19. Profiling relied on immunoSEQ multiplex PCR, and the TCRdb table lists in-frame clones only, not all of them. Of around 220,000 clones listed, 79% are singletons. Sequencing used peripheral blood. These receptor sequences come from a woman in her thirties or forties with active or convalescent COVID-19. Each CDR3 is given with its conserved first and last residue. The order of the fields is clone size, V gene, D gene, J gene, CDR3 DNA, CDR3 protein. A D gene is named only where the DNA matches it firmly. Only some rows state a clone size, as once, few, many or a class for expanded clones.

size: NA; V: TRBV24-1; D: NA; J: TRBJ1-2; DNA: TGTGCCACCAGTGAATCCGACAGATACTATGGCTACACCTTC; CDR3: CATSESDRYYGYTF
size: NA; V: TRBV3-1/TRBV3-2; D: NA; J: TRBJ1-1; DNA: TGTGCCAGCAGCCAAAGGTCGGGTTCGGGAACTGAAGCTTTCTTT; CDR3: CASSQRSGSGTEAFF
size: NA; V: TRBV6-5; D: TRBD2; J: TRBJ2-3; DNA: TGTGCCAGCAGTCTATCTAGCGGGTCCACAGATACGCAGTATTTT; CDR3: CASSLSSGSTDTQYF
size: NA; V: TRBV28; D: NA; J: TRBJ2-1; DNA: TGTGCCAGCATTCCAGTGGGCAGTGCCTACAATGAGCAGTTCTTC; CDR3: CASIPVGSAYNEQFF
size: many; V: TRBV7-9; D: TRBD1; J: TRBJ1-4; DNA: TGTGCCACCCAGACCACGGGGACAGGGCATGAAAAACTGTTTTTT; CDR3: CATQTTGTGHEKLFF
size: few; V: TRBV2; D: NA; J: TRBJ1-2; DNA: TGTGCCAGCAGCCGATCCCGGGAAACCTATGGCTACACCTTC; CDR3: CASSRSRETYGYTF
size: NA; V: TRBV6-2/TRBV6-3; D: TRBD2; J: TRBJ2-3; DNA: TGTGCCAGCAGTTACTCTAGCGGGGGCACAGATACGCAGTATTTT; CDR3: CASSYSSGGTDTQYF
size: NA; V: TRBV6-5; D: NA; J: TRBJ1-2; DNA: TGTGCCAGCAGTTACGTGACCGGGGGAGCTAACTATGGCTACACCTTC; CDR3: CASSYVTGGANYGYTF
size: few; V: TRBV30; D: NA; J: TRBJ1-5; DNA: TGTGCCTGGAGCGCAGGGGTCAATCAGCCCCAGCATTTT; CDR3: CAWSAGVNQPQHF
size: NA; V: TRBV19; D: TRBD1; J: TRBJ1-4; DNA: TGTGCCAGTAGTATAACAGGGGGCGTTAATGAAAAACTGTTTTTT; CDR3: CASSITGGVNEKLFF
size: NA; V: TRBV5-6; D: TRBD1; J: TRBJ1-3; DNA: TGTGCCAGCAGCTACGGCAGGGACAGAACTGGAAACACCATATATTTT; CDR3: CASSYGRDRTGNTIYF
size: once; V: TRBV10-2; D: NA; J: TRBJ2-2; DNA: TGCGCCAGCAGGAGAACCGGGGAGCTGTTTTTT; CDR3: CASRRTGELFF
size: NA; V: TRBV20-1; D: NA; J: TRBJ2-1; DNA: TGCAGCCCTACCAGGGATGAGCAGTTCTTC; CDR3: CSPTRDEQFF
size: NA; V: TRBV5-6; D: NA; J: TRBJ1-4; DNA: TGTGCCAGCAGCTTTGGACAGCCCGCAACTAATGAAAAACTGTTTTTT; CDR3: CASSFGQPATNEKLFF
size: few; V: TRBV25-1; D: TRBD1; J: TRBJ2-6; DNA: TGTGCCAGCGTTACAGGGGGCGCTGGGGCCAACGTCCTGACTTTC; CDR3: CASVTGGAGANVLTF
size: NA; V: TRBV7-9; D: NA; J: TRBJ2-1; DNA: TGTGCCAGCTCCCTTCTCGGTAGCGGATCGTACAATGAGCAGTTCTTC; CDR3: CASSLLGSGSYNEQFF
size: NA; V: TRBV27; D: NA; J: TRBJ1-4; DNA: TGTGCCAGCAAGTGGGGCCCCAATGAAAAACTGTTTTTT; CDR3: CASKWGPNEKLFF
size: few; V: TRBV5-4; D: NA; J: TRBJ1-1; DNA: TGTGCCAGCAGCCAAGAACAGGGGAACACTGAAGCTTTCTTT; CDR3: CASSQEQGNTEAFF
size: NA; V: TRBV3-1/TRBV3-2; D: NA; J: TRBJ1-5; DNA: TGTGCCAGCAGCCAAGATCTCACGGTTCAGCCCCAGCATTTT; CDR3: CASSQDLTVQPQHF
size: NA; V: TRBV28; D: TRBD1; J: TRBJ1-2; DNA: TGTGCCAGCAGTTACAGGGGGCGTTACGGCTACACCTTC; CDR3: CASSYRGRYGYTF
size: NA; V: TRBV12-3/TRBV12-4; D: TRBD2; J: TRBJ2-3; DNA: TGTGCCAGCAGTTTGGGGGGGGCAGATACGCAGTATTTT; CDR3: CASSLGGADTQYF
size: NA; V: TRBV5-1; D: NA; J: TRBJ2-7; DNA: TGCGCCAGCAGCTTGGGGGCCCTTGAAGAGCAGTACTTC; CDR3: CASSLGALEEQYF
size: NA; V: TRBV3-1/TRBV3-2; D: NA; J: TRBJ1-3; DNA: TGTGCCAGCAGCCAAGCCTCCTTAAACACCATATATTTT; CDR3: CASSQASLNTIYF
size: NA; V: TRBV5-4; D: NA; J: TRBJ1-1; DNA: TGTGCCAGCAGCCTGCTACAGGGAATGGACACTGAAGCTTTCTTT; CDR3: CASSLLQGMDTEAFF
size: NA; V: TRBV19; D: TRBD1; J: TRBJ1-1; DNA: TGTGCCAGTAGTATAGGACAGGGGTTGGGGACTGAAGCTTTCTTT; CDR3: CASSIGQGLGTEAFF
size: NA; V: TRBV15; D: NA; J: TRBJ1-6; DNA: TGTGCCACCAGCAGAGATAGGGGGTATAATTCACCCCTCCACTTT; CDR3: CATSRDRGYNSPLHF
size: NA; V: TRBV7-3; D: TRBD2; J: TRBJ2-1; DNA: TGTGCCAGCAGCCACGGGACTAAGTTTGAGCAGTTCTTC; CDR3: CASSHGTKFEQFF
size: NA; V: TRBV28; D: TRBD1; J: TRBJ1-2; DNA: TGTGCCAGCAGTTCACAGGGGTATGGCTACACCTTC; CDR3: CASSSQGYGYTF
size: NA; V: TRBV7-9; D: NA; J: TRBJ1-2; DNA: TGTGCCAGCAGCTCAAGGGGGTCGGACTATGGCTACACCTTC; CDR3: CASSSRGSDYGYTF
size: few; V: TRBV6-4; D: NA; J: TRBJ1-1; DNA: TGTGCCAGCAGTGAACAGGCGAACACTGAAGCTTTCTTT; CDR3: CASSEQANTEAFF
size: NA; V: TRBV11-2; D: NA; J: TRBJ1-2; DNA: TGTGCCAGCAGCTTAGAGCAGGGTTGGGGCTACACCTTC; CDR3: CASSLEQGWGYTF
size: NA; V: TRBV18; D: TRBD1; J: TRBJ1-4; DNA: TGTGCCAGCTCACCGGGACAGGGACTAAATGAAAAACTGTTTTTT; CDR3: CASSPGQGLNEKLFF
size: NA; V: TRBV20-1; D: NA; J: TRBJ2-1; DNA: TGCAGTGCTAGTCCCTCTTGGGGCCTCTACAATGAGCAGTTCTTC; CDR3: CSASPSWGLYNEQFF
size: NA; V: TRBV27; D: TRBD1; J: TRBJ2-3; DNA: TGTGCCAGCAGTCTGGACAGGGGTCCAGATACGCAGTATTTT; CDR3: CASSLDRGPDTQYF
size: NA; V: TRBV12-3/TRBV12-4; D: TRBD1; J: TRBJ1-2; DNA: TGTGCCAGCAGTTTAACCAGGGGGCTTGGCTACACCTTC; CDR3: CASSLTRGLGYTF
size: few; V: TRBV6-5; D: NA; J: TRBJ1-1; DNA: TGTGCCAGCAGTTGGACAGAACTAAACACTGAAGCTTTCTTT; CDR3: CASSWTELNTEAFF
size: NA; V: TRBV2; D: NA; J: TRBJ2-6; DNA: TGTGCCTCCAAGGGCAGGGCCCTTCTCTCTGGGGCCAACGTCCTGACTTTC; CDR3: CASKGRALLSGANVLTF
size: NA; V: TRBV12-3/TRBV12-4; D: NA; J: TRBJ1-1; DNA: TGTGCCAGCAGTTTACAGGATTTCACTGAAGCTTTCTTT; CDR3: CASSLQDFTEAFF
size: few; V: TRBV6-1; D: NA; J: TRBJ1-5; DNA: TGTGCCAGCAGTGAAAGTGGGGGCGGTCAGCCCCAGCATTTT; CDR3: CASSESGGGQPQHF
size: NA; V: TRBV28; D: TRBD1; J: TRBJ1-2; DNA: TGTGCCAGCAGCCGGGGACAGGGACCCTATGGCTACACCTTC; CDR3: CASSRGQGPYGYTF
size: NA; V: TRBV11-3; D: TRBD1; J: TRBJ1-2; DNA: TGTGCCAGCAGCTTAGAGCCGACAGGGATGAACTATGGCTACACCTTC; CDR3: CASSLEPTGMNYGYTF
size: NA; V: TRBV2; D: NA; J: TRBJ2-7; DNA: TGTGCCAGCAGCATACGGGACTGGGAGCAGTACTTC; CDR3: CASSIRDWEQYF
size: once; V: TRBV7-3; D: TRBD1; J: TRBJ2-5; DNA: TGTGCCAGCAGCCTAGGACAGGGGGAGACCCAGTACTTC; CDR3: CASSLGQGETQYF
size: few; V: TRBV28; D: TRBD1; J: TRBJ1-4; DNA: TGTGCCAGCAGTAGAGGGGGCGCAGATGAAAAACTGTTTTTT; CDR3: CASSRGGADEKLFF
size: NA; V: TRBV4-1; D: NA; J: TRBJ2-1; DNA: TGCGCCAGCAGCCAAGTAGGAGGTGAGGAGCAGTTCTTC; CDR3: CASSQVGGEEQFF
size: NA; V: TRBV7-9; D: NA; J: TRBJ1-1; DNA: TGTGCCAGCAGCTTGGAGGGAGGGACTGAAGCTTTCTTT; CDR3: CASSLEGGTEAFF
size: once; V: TRBV5-6; D: NA; J: TRBJ1-5; DNA: TGTGCCAGCAGCTCGGTGAGCGGAGGGCCCCAGCATTTT; CDR3: CASSSVSGGPQHF
size: few; V: TRBV6-2/TRBV6-3; D: NA; J: TRBJ1-3; DNA: TGTGCCAGCAGCGGACTCCGTGGAGGGTCTGGAAACACCATATATTTT; CDR3: CASSGLRGGSGNTIYF
size: NA; V: TRBV2; D: NA; J: TRBJ1-1; DNA: TGTGCCAGCAGTGCCCGGGAACCAAACACTGAAGCTTTCTTT; CDR3: CASSAREPNTEAFF
size: NA; V: TRBV28; D: NA; J: TRBJ1-6; DNA: TGTGCCAGCAGTTTAACGGGTAGGAATTCACCCCTCCACTTT; CDR3: CASSLTGRNSPLHF
size: NA; V: TRBV7-9; D: TRBD2; J: TRBJ2-1; DNA: TGTGCCAGCAGTAGTAGCGGGGGGGATTACAATGAGCAGTTCTTC; CDR3: CASSSSGGDYNEQFF
size: NA; V: TRBV7-3; D: TRBD1; J: TRBJ2-3; DNA: TGTGCCTCTTCCAGGGGGTGGGACACAGATACGCAGTATTTT; CDR3: CASSRGWDTDTQYF
size: once; V: TRBV7-3; D: TRBD2; J: TRBJ2-3; DNA: TGTGCCAGCAGCTATGGGGGACTAGCGGACACAGATACGCAGTATTTT; CDR3: CASSYGGLADTDTQYF
size: NA; V: TRBV15; D: TRBD1; J: TRBJ1-4; DNA: TGTGCCACTCGAATCAGGGGGAATGAAAAACTGTTTTTT; CDR3: CATRIRGNEKLFF
size: once; V: TRBV6-2/TRBV6-3; D: NA; J: TRBJ1-6; DNA: TGTGCCAGCAGTTACCTCCTTCCGGGGAATTCACCCCTCCACTTT; CDR3: CASSYLLPGNSPLHF
size: many; V: TRBV28; D: NA; J: TRBJ1-5; DNA: TGTGCCAGCAGGACCGGGACAAACAGCAATCAGCCCCAGCATTTT; CDR3: CASRTGTNSNQPQHF
size: NA; V: TRBV5-4; D: NA; J: TRBJ2-1; DNA: TGTGCCAGCAGCTTGGGAGGGGGAAGCTCCTACAATGAGCAGTTCTTC; CDR3: CASSLGGGSSYNEQFF
size: few; V: TRBV25-1; D: NA; J: TRBJ1-5; DNA: TGTGCCAGCAGTGAATTTATGAGAAATCAGCCCCAGCATTTT; CDR3: CASSEFMRNQPQHF